A selection of T cell receptor beta chains follows, all from one sample in a study of T cell responses to AZD1222 COVID-19 vaccine. Libraries were prepared by immunoSEQ multiplex PCR; TCRdb keeps only in-frame clonotypes and omits some of them. The sample lists about 170,000 clones, roughly 90% occurring once. This specimen consisted of peripheral blood, obtained on day 0 of AZD1222 vaccination. The origin of the receptors is an adult in good health. Both conserved end residues are part of each CDR3. A D gene is named only where the DNA matches it firmly. Clone size is stated in some rows and not others, as once, few, many or a class when expanded.

j_call clone_size v_call d_call cdr3_nt cdr3_aa
TRBJ1-4 NA TRBV15 NA TGTGCCACCAGCAGAGATGTTACATATGGTAATGAAAAACTGTTTTTT CATSRDVTYGNEKLFF
TRBJ2-2 NA TRBV2 NA TGTGCCAGCAGTGGGTGGATAGAGACCGGGGAGCTGTTTTTT CASSGWIETGELFF
TRBJ2-1 NA TRBV4-3 NA TGCGCCAGCAGCCAAGTCAAATACTCCCCTCGGAGCTCCTACAATGAGCAGTTCTTC CASSQVKYSPRSSYNEQFF
TRBJ2-3 few TRBV6-5 TRBD2 TGTGCCAGCACCCTAGCGGGGGGGGCAGATACGCAGTATTTT CASTLAGGADTQYF
TRBJ1-1 NA TRBV3-1/TRBV3-2 NA TGTGCCAGCAGCCAAGATAGGCACGGGGGCACTGAAGCTTTCTTT CASSQDRHGGTEAFF
TRBJ2-7 NA TRBV6-5 NA TGTGCCAGCAGCTCCCGTTATGGCTCCTACGAGCAGTACTTC CASSSRYGSYEQYF
TRBJ2-6 NA TRBV14 NA TGTGCCAGCAGCCAACACGGGATCCTGGAGGCCAACGTCCTGACTTTC CASSQHGILEANVLTF
TRBJ1-1 NA TRBV18 NA TGTGCCAGCTCACCGTCGGTGGGTGGGCGGACTGAAGCTTTCTTT CASSPSVGGRTEAFF
TRBJ2-3 NA TRBV18 TRBD1 TGTGCCAGCTCACCACGCCAAGGACAGGTACACACAGATACGCAGTATTTT CASSPRQGQVHTDTQYF
TRBJ2-3 NA TRBV11-2 NA TGTGCCAGCAGCGCGGGTTCGGGGCCAGATACGCAGTATTTT CASSAGSGPDTQYF
TRBJ1-2 NA TRBV9 NA TGTGCCAGCAGCGTAGATCTTCATGGCAGAACCCACTATGGCTACACCTTC CASSVDLHGRTHYGYTF